The 25 T cell receptor beta chains below all came from one sample that was sequenced in a study of T cells expressing NK-cell markers. TCRdb reprocessed the 5' RACE reads and stores each CDR3 protein as one record, lacking DNA. The repertoire shows hundreds of thousands of distinct CDR3 sequences; the top ten hold 3% to 4.5%. Sequenced input: blood T cells: a sorted CD56 or NKG2C T cell subset, CD4+ or CD8+ T cells, or bulk PBMC T cells (not recorded which). Receptors originate from a man aged 18 to 29 in good health.

The chain carries TRBV29-1 and TRBJ2-5. CDR1 is SQVTM, CDR2 ANQGSEA, per germline. This CDR3 has 13 residues. This chain's CDR3 is CSVEAGMRETQYF.

The rearrangement uses TRBV4-3 and TRBJ2-3; with no DNA, the TCRdb D assignment of TRBD2 cannot be verified. CDR1 is LGHNA, CDR2 YSLEER, per germline. The length of the CDR3 is 17 residues. This CDR3 reads CASSQDSGTTPTDTQYF.

The chain recombines TRBV6-6 with TRBJ1-3. This CDR3 contains 13 residues. The germline V gene encodes CDR1 MNHNY and CDR2 SVGAGI (reference sequence). The CDR3 spells CASGLYGRDTIYF.

V is TRBV2 and J is TRBJ2-3. This CDR3 contains 18 residues. In germline, CDR1 is SNHLY, CDR2 FYNNEI. The CDR3 region is CASASAREGRQKPDTQYF.

The gene calls are TRBV5-5 and TRBJ2-3; the TCRdb D gene call, TRBD2, has no DNA to confirm it. The CDR3 loop spans 15 amino acids. Germline values: CDR1 SGHKS, CDR2 YYEKEE (reference sequence). The chain's CDR3 is CASSYRDQPSDTQYF.

The rearrangement links TRBV11-2 to TRBJ2-3; TCRdb lists TRBD2, though no DNA is available to test this call. CDR3 size: 17 residues. Germline CDR1 is SGHAT and CDR2 is FQNNGV. CDR3 in amino acids: CASSPGTSGRARDTQYF.

This chain uses TRBV25-1 with TRBJ1-1; the TCRdb call, TRBD1, lacks DNA for checking. CDR3 length: 13 amino acids. Per the germline V gene, CDR1 is MGHDK and CDR2 is SYGVNS. CDR3 loop: CASRHLTRAEAFF.

The chain couples TRBV20-1 to TRBJ2-1. This CDR3 has 14 amino acids. Germline CDR1 and CDR2: DFQATT and SNEGSKA (reference sequence). The CDR3 spells CSASDPRSGNEQFF.

This rearrangement joins TRBV10-3 to TRBJ2-1; the D call from TCRdb, TRBD2, cannot be confirmed without DNA. The CDR3 consists of 14 residues. Germline V gene lookup returns CDR1 ENHRY and CDR2 SYGVKD. This chain's CDR3 is CAISEFEKGGEQFF.

The V call is TRBV6-5, the J call TRBJ2-2. The CDR3 is 14 residues long. CDR1 and CDR2 from the germline V gene are MNHEY and SVGAGI. This chain's CDR3 is CASSYSKFSGELFF.

The CDR3 reads CASRLGYNEQFF. V gene TRBV5-1 combines with J gene TRBJ2-1. The length of the CDR3 is 12 residues. The germline V gene encodes CDR1 SGHRS and CDR2 YFSETQ.

CDR3 amino acids: CSASPSSGRLTGELFF. V gene TRBV20-1 combines with J gene TRBJ2-2; TCRdb returns TRBD2, unconfirmable since there is no DNA. There are 16 residues in the CDR3. The germline CDR1 and CDR2 sequences are DFQATT and SNEGSKA (reference sequence).

This rearrangement joins TRBV12-3 or TRBV12-4 to TRBJ2-1; with no DNA, the TCRdb D assignment of TRBD2 cannot be verified. This CDR3 contains 16 residues. The CDR3: CASSTPRTSGTGEQFF.

The rearrangement links TRBV20-1 to TRBJ2-1; TCRdb names TRBD2, which stays unverified in the absence of DNA. CDR3 length: 14 residues. The germline V gene encodes CDR1 DFQATT and CDR2 SNEGSKA (reference sequence). CDR3 protein: CSARAGGPLNEQFF.

This chain uses TRBV27 with TRBJ2-1; TCRdb gives TRBD2 as the D gene, but with no DNA this cannot be confirmed. Germline assignment: CDR1 MNHEY and CDR2 SMNVEV (reference sequence). The CDR3 sequence is 14 residues long. This chain's CDR3 is CASSPGGRANEQFF.

The chain joins TRBV12-3 or TRBV12-4 to TRBJ1-1; the D gene TCRdb calls, TRBD1, cannot be checked with no DNA. The CDR3 extends over 13 amino acids. CDR3 amino acids: CASSLLTGGEAFF.

This CDR3 reads CASSLAKLGPLLNEQFF. The chain combines TRBV5-4 with TRBJ2-1; as DNA is missing, the TRBD1 call by TCRdb cannot be tested. Germline CDR1 is SGHNT and CDR2 is YYREEE (reference sequence). This CDR3 is built from 17 residues.

This chain joins TRBV7-2 and TRBJ2-5; the TCRdb call, TRBD2, lacks DNA for checking. Germline values: CDR1 SGHTA, CDR2 FQGNSA. The CDR3 contains 15 residues. The CDR3 sequence is CASSLAWAPQETQYF.

V and J are TRBV5-1 and TRBJ2-1; TCRdb's assignment of TRBD2 cannot be checked, as there is no DNA. The germline CDR1 and CDR2 sequences are SGHRS and YFSETQ. The CDR3 sequence is 16 residues long. The CDR3 region is CASSILSSGRYGEQFF.

This chain connects TRBV11-2 to TRBJ2-1; TCRdb returns TRBD2, unconfirmable since there is no DNA. Germline loops: CDR1 SGHAT, CDR2 FQNNGV. The CDR3 runs 13 residues. The CDR3 here is CASRGGLNNEQFF.

The chain employs TRBV4-1 and TRBJ2-1; absent DNA, TCRdb's TRBD2 call cannot be checked. CDR1 is MGHRA and CDR2 is YSYEKL in the germline V gene. This CDR3 has 14 residues. CDR3 in amino acids: CASYGLGNSDEQFF.

J is TRBJ2-1 and V is TRBV10-3; TCRdb's assignment of TRBD2 cannot be checked, as there is no DNA. From germline, CDR1 is ENHRY and CDR2 SYGVKD. The CDR3 has 14 amino acids. The CDR3 reads CAIKREGTEDEQFF.

This chain connects TRBV7-2 to TRBJ1-1; TCRdb's D call, TRBD1, is unchecked because there is no DNA. The CDR3 loop spans 15 amino acids. Germline lookup yields CDR1 SGHTA and CDR2 FQGNSA. The CDR3 loop is CASSLKRQGNTEAFF.

This chain links TRBV7-9 with TRBJ2-1; TCRdb's D gene call, TRBD1, goes unchecked for lack of DNA. Germline CDR1 reads SEHNR; CDR2 reads FQNEAQ (reference sequence). The CDR3 runs to 16 residues. Here the CDR3 reads CASSFSARTIYNEQFF.

The chain carries TRBV7-2 and TRBJ2-7; TCRdb's D call of TRBD1 is untestable without DNA. CDR1 is SGHTA and CDR2 is FQGNSA in the germline V gene. This CDR3 contains 15 residues. The CDR3 reads CASSPTGTGVYEQYF. Drawing the rest from reference TRBV7-2 and TRBJ2-7, the complete variable domain is GAGVSQSPSNKVTEKGKDVELRCDPISGHTALYWYRQSLGQGLEFLIYFQGNSAPDKSGLPSDRFSAERTGGSVSTLTIQRTQQEDSAVYLCASSPTGTGVYEQYFGPGTRLTVT.